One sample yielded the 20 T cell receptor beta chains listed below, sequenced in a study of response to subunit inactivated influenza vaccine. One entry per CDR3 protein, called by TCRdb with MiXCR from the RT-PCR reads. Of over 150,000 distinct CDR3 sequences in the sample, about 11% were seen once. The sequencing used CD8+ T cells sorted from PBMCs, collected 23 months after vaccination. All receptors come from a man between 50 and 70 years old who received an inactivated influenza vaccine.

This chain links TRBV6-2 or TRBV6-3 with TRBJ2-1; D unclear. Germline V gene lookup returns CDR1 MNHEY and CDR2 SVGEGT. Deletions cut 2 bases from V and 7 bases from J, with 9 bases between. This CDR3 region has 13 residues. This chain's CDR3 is CASSYVEANEQFF. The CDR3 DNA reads TGTGCCAGCAGTTACGTCGAGGCAAATGAGCAGTTCTTC.

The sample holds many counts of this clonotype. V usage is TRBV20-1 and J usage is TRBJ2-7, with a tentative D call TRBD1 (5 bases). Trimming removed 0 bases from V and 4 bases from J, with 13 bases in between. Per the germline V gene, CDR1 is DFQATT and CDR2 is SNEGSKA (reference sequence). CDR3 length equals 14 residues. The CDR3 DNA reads TGCAGTGCTAGAGATCAAGGGTCAGGGTACGAGCAGTACTTC. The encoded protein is CSARDQGSGYEQYF.

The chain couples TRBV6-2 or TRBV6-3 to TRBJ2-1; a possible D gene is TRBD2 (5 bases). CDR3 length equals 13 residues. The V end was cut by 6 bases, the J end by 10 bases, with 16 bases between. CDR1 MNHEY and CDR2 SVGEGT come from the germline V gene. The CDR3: CASSWGGRGEQFF. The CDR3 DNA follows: TGTGCCAGCAGCTGGGGTGGGAGAGGCGAGCAGTTCTTC.

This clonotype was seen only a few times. The CDR3 region is CSASEPPTGGYGYTF. Written as DNA, the CDR3 is TGCAGTGCTAGTGAACCCCCGACAGGAGGGTATGGCTACACCTTC. This chain uses TRBV20-1 with TRBJ1-2; TRBD1 is a possible D gene (6 bases). The CDR3 totals 15 residues. Trimming removed 3 bases at V and 5 bases at J, with 19 bases between. The germline CDR1 and CDR2 sequences are DFQATT and SNEGSKA (reference sequence).

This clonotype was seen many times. CDR3 sequence reads: CASTVLGDREETQYF. The CDR3 DNA follows: TGTGCCAGCACCGTATTGGGGGACAGGGAAGAGACCCAGTACTTC. The chain recombines TRBV28 with TRBJ2-5; 9 bases agree with TRBD1. The CDR3 has 15 amino acids. V shed 7 bases, J shed 3 bases, and the junction held 9 bases outside the gene matches. Germline V CDR1 and CDR2: MDHEN, SYDVKM.

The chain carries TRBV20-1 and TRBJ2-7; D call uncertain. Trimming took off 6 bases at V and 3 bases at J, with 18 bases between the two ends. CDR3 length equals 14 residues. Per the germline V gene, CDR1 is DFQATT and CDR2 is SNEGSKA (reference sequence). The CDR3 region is CSAPDVTGRYEQYF. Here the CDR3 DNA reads TGCAGTGCCCCCGATGTCACTGGACGCTACGAGCAGTACTTC.

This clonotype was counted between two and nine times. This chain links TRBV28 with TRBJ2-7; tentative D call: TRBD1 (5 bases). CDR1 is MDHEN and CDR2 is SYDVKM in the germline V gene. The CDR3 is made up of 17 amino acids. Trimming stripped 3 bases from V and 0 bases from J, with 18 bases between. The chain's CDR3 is CASSFFLQGLDSYEQYF. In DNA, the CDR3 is TGTGCCAGCAGTTTTTTTCTCCAGGGTTTGGACTCCTACGAGCAGTACTTC.

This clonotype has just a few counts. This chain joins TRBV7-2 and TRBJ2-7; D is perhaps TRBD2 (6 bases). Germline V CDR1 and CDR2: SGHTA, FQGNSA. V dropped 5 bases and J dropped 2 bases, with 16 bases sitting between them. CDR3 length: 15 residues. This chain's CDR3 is CASSLVERVAYEQYF. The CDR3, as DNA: TGTGCCAGCAGCCTGGTAGAGCGGGTGGCCTACGAGCAGTACTTC. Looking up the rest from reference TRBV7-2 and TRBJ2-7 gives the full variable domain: GAGVSQSPSNKVTEKGKDVELRCDPISGHTALYWYRQSLGQGLEFLIYFQGNSAPDKSGLPSDRFSAERTGGSVSTLTIQRTQQEDSAVYLCASSLVERVAYEQYFGPGTRLTVT.

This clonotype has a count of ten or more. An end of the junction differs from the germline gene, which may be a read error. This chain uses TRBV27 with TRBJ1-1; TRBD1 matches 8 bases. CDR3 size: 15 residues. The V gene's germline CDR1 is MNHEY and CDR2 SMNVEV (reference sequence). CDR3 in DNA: TGTGCCAGCAGTCTATCGACAGGGGCGAACACTGAAGCTTTCTTT. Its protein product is CASSLSTGANTEAFF.

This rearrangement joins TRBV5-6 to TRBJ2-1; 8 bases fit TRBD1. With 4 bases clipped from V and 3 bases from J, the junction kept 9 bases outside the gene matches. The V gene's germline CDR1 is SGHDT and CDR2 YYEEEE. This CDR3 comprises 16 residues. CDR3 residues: CASSRGQGSRYNEQFF. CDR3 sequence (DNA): TGTGCCAGCAGCCGCGGACAGGGAAGTCGCTACAATGAGCAGTTCTTC.

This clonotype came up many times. The DNA for the CDR3 is TGTGCCAGCACTACAGATTTGGAGACCCAGTACTTC. Amino acids: CASTTDLETQYF. The rearrangement links TRBV12-3 or TRBV12-4 to TRBJ2-5, with D hard to call. This CDR3 contains 12 residues. Trimming left V 7 bases short and J 5 bases short, with 11 bases between.

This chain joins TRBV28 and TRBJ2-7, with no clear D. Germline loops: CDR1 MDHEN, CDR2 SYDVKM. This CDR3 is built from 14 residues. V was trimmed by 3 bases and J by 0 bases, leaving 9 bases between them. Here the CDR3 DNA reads TGTGCCAGCAGTTTTTCACCAAGCTCCTACGAGCAGTACTTC. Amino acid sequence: CASSFSPSSYEQYF.

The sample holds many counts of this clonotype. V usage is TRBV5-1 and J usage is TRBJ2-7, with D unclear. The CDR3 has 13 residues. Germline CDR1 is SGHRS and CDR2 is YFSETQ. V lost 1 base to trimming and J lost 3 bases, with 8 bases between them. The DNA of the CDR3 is TGCGCCAGCAGCTTGACGACAAGCTACGAGCAGTACTTC. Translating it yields CASSLTTSYEQYF.

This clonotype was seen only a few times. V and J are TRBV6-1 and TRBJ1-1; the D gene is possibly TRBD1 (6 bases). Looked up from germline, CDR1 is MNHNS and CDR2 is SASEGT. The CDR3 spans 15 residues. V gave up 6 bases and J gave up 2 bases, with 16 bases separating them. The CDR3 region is CASSRGQIDNTEAFF. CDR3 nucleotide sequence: TGTGCCAGCAGCCGCGGACAGATTGACAACACTGAAGCTTTCTTT.

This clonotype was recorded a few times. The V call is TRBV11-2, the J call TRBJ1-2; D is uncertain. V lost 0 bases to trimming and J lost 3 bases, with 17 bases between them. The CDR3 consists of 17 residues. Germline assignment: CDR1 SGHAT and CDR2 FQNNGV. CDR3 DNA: TGTGCCAGCAGCTTAGAACCCGTTCCGACGTGGGACTATGGCTACACCTTC. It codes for CASSLEPVPTWDYGYTF.

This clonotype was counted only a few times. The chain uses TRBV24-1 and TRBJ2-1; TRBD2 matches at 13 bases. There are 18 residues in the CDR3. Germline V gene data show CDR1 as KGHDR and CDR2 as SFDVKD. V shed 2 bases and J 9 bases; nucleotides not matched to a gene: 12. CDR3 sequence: CATSDSRRTSGRTGEQFF. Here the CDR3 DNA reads TGTGCCACCAGTGATTCTCGACGGACTAGCGGGAGAACCGGTGAGCAGTTCTTC.

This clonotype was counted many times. CDR3 protein: CATSRLRQGERNYEQYF. The CDR3 nucleotides are TGTGCCACCAGCAGACTTAGACAGGGAGAAAGGAACTACGAGCAGTACTTC. The V and J genes are TRBV15 and TRBJ2-7; TRBD1 agrees at 7 bases. CDR1 is LNHNV and CDR2 is YYDKDF in the germline V gene (reference sequence). This CDR3 has 17 residues. The J segment lost 3 bases and the V segment lost 2 bases, leaving 13 bases of the junction unmatched.

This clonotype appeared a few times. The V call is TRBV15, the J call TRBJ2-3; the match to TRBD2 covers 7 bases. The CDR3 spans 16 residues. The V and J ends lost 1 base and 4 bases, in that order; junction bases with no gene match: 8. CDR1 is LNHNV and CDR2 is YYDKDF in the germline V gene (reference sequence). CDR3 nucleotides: TGTGCCACCAGCAGAGGAGCGGGAATGCGGTCAGATACGCAGTATTTT. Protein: CATSRGAGMRSDTQYF. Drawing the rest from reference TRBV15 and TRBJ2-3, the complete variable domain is DAMVIQNPRYQVTQFGKPVTLSCSQTLNHNVMYWYQQKSSQAPKLLFHYYDKDFNNEADTPDNFQSRRPNTSFCFLDIRSPGLGDTAMYLCATSRGAGMRSDTQYFGPGTRLTVL.

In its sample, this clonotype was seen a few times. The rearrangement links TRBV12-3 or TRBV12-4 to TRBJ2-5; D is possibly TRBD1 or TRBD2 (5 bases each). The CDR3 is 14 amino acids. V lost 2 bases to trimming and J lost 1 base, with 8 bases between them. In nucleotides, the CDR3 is TGTGCCAGCAGTTTATGGGGGACCCAAGAGACCCAGTACTTC. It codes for CASSLWGTQETQYF.

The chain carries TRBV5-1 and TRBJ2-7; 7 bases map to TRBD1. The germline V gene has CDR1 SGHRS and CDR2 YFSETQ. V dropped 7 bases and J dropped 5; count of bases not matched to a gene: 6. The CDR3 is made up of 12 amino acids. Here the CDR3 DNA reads TGCGCCAGCCAAGAGACAGGGAACGAGCAGTACTTC. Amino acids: CASQETGNEQYF.